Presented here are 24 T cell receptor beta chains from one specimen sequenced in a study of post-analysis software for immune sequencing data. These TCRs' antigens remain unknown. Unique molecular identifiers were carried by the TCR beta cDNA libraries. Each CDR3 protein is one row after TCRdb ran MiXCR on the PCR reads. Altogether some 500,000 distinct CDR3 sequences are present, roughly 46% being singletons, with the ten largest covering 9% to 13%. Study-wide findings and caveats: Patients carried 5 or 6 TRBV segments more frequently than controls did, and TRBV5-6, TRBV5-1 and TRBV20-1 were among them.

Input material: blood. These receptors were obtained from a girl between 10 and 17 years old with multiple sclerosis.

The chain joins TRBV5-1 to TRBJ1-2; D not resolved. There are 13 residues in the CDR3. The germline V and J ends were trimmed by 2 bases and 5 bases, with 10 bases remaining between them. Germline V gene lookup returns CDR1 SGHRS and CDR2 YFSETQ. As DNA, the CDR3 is TGCGCCAGCAGCTTAATGGAAACTTATGGCTACACCTTC. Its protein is CASSLMETYGYTF.

The CDR3 DNA follows: TGTGCCAGCACTGGTCGGAGGGCCATGGAGACCCAGTACTTC. This translates into CASTGRRAMETQYF. V usage is TRBV2 and J usage is TRBJ2-7; D may be TRBD2 (6 bases). TRBJ2-5 explains the end of the DNA better; the J call may be wrong. The CDR3 runs 14 residues. Germline-derived CDR1 and CDR2 are SNHLY and FYNNEI.

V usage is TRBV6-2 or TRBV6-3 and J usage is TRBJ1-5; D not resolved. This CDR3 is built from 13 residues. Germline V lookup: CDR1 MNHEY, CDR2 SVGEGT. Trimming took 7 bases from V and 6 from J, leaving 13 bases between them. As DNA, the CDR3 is TGTGCCAGCATGAGTACCCGGAGTCAGCCCCAGCATTTT. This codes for CASMSTRSQPQHF.

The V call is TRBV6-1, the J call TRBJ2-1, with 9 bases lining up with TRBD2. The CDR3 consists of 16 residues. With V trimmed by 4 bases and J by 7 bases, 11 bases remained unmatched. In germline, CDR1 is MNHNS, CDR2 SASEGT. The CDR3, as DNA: TGTGCCAGCAGTGCGTTTGGGGTAGCGGGAGAAAATGAGCAGTTCTTC. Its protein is CASSAFGVAGENEQFF.

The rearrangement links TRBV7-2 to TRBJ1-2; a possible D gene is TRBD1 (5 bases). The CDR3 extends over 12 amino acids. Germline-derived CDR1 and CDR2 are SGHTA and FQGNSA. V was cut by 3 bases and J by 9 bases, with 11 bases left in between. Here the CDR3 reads CASSLEGASYTF. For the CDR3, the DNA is TGTGCCAGCAGCTTGGAAGGGGCTAGCTACACCTTC.

For the CDR3, the DNA is TGTGCCAGCAGTCCCCGCCCGCAAATCACAGATACGCAGTATTTT. Its protein is CASSPRPQITDTQYF. This rearrangement joins TRBV27 to TRBJ2-3; no definite D call. Germline V lookup: CDR1 MNHEY, CDR2 SMNVEV (reference sequence). Trimming left V 5 bases short and J 2 bases short, with 14 bases between. This CDR3 spans 15 amino acids.

The CDR3 DNA sequence: TGCGGCGCCGGATCAGGACTAGGCGTTAATGAGCAGTTCTTC. Its translation is CGAGSGLGVNEQFF. The V call is TRBV29-1, the J call TRBJ2-1; 7 nucleotides match TRBD2. This CDR3 contains 14 residues. Germline assignment: CDR1 SQVTM and CDR2 ANQGSEA.

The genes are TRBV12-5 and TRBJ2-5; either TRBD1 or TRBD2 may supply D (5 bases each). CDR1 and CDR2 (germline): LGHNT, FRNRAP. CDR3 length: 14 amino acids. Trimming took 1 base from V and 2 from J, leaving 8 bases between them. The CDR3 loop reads CASGLGGPQETQYF. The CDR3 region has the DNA TGTGCTAGTGGTTTGGGGGGACCTCAAGAGACCCAGTACTTC.

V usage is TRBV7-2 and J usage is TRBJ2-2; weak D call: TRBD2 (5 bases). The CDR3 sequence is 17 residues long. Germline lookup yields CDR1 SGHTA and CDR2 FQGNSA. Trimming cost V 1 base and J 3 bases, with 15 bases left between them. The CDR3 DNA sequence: TGTGCCAGCAGCTTAGTAATAGGCACGAGGGACACCGGGGAGCTGTTTTTT. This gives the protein CASSLVIGTRDTGELFF. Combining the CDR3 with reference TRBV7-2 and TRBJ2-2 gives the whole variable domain GAGVSQSPSNKVTEKGKDVELRCDPISGHTALYWYRQSLGQGLEFLIYFQGNSAPDKSGLPSDRFSAERTGGSVSTLTIQRTQQEDSAVYLCASSLVIGTRDTGELFFGEGSRLTVL.

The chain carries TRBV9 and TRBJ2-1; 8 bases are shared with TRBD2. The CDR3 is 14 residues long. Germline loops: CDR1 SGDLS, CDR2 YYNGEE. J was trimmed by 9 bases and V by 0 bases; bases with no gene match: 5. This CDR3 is CASSVGAGVGEQFF. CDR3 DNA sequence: TGTGCCAGCAGCGTAGGAGCGGGAGTAGGTGAGCAGTTCTTC.

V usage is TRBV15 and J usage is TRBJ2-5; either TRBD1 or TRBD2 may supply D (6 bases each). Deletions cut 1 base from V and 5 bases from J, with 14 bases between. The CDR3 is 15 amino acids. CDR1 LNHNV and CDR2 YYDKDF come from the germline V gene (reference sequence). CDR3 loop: CATSRAGGLGETQYF. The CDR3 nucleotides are TGTGCCACCAGCAGAGCTGGGGGGCTTGGTGAGACCCAGTACTTC. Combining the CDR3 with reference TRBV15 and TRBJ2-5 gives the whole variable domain DAMVIQNPRYQVTQFGKPVTLSCSQTLNHNVMYWYQQKSSQAPKLLFHYYDKDFNNEADTPDNFQSRRPNTSFCFLDIRSPGLGDTAMYLCATSRAGGLGETQYFGPGTRLLVL.

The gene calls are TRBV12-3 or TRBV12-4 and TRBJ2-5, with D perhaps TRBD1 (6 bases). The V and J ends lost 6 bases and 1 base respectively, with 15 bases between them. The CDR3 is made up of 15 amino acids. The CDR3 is CASSHHRATQETQYF. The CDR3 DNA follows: TGTGCCAGCAGCCATCACAGGGCCACCCAAGAGACCCAGTACTTC.

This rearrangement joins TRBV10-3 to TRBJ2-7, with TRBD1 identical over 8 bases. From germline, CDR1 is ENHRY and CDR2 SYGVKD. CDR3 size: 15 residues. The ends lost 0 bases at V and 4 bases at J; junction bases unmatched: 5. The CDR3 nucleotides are TGTGCCATCAGTGAGTCCGGACAGGGTGTATACGAGCAGTACTTC. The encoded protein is CAISESGQGVYEQYF.

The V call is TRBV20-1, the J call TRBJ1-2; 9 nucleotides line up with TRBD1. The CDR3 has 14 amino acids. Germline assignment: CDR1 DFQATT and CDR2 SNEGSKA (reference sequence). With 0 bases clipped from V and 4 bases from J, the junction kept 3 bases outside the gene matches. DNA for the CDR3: TGCAGTGCTAGAGAGGACAGGGGACGCTATGGCTACACCTTC. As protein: CSAREDRGRYGYTF.

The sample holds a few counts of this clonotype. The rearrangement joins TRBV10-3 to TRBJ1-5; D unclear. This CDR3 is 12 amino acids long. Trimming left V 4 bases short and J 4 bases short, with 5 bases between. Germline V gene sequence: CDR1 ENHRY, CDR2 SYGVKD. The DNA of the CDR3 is TGTGCCATCAGTGCTGGGAATCAGCCCCAGCATTTT. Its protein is CAISAGNQPQHF.

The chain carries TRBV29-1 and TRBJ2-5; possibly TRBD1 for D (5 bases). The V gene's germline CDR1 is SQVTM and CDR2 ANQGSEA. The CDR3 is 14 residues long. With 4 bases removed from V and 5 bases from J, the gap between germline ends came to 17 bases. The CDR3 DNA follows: TGCAGCGTTGGGAGCAGGGATATTCGGGAGACCCAGTACTTC. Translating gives CSVGSRDIRETQYF. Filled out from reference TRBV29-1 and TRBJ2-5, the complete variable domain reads SAVISQKPSRDICQRGTSLTIQCQVDSQVTMMFWYRQQPGQSLTLIATANQGSEATYESGFVIDKFPISRPNLTFSTLTVSNMSPEDSSIYLCSVGSRDIRETQYFGPGTRLLVL.

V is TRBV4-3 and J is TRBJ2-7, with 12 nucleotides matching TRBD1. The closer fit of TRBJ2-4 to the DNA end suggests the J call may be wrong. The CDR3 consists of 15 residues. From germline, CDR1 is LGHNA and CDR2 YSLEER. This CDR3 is CASSPGQGALNIQYF. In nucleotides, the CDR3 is TGCGCCAGCAGCCCGGGACAGGGGGCTTTAAACATTCAGTACTTC.

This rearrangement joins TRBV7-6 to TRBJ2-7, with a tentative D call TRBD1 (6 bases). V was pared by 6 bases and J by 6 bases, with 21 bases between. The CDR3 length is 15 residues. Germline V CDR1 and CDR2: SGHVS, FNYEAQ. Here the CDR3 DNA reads TGTGCCAGCAGACCATCCCGGGACAACCAGCTCGAGCAGTACTTC. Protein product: CASRPSRDNQLEQYF.

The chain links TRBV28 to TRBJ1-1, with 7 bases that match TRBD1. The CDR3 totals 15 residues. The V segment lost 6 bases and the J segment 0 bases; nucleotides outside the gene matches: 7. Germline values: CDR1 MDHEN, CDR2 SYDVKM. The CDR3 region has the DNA TGTGCCAGCAGCTCCGCGACAGGGTTGAACACTGAAGCTTTCTTT. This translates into CASSSATGLNTEAFF.

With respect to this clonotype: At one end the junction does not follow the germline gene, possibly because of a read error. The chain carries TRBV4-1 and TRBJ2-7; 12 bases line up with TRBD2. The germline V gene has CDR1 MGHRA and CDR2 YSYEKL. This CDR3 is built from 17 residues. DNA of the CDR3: TGCGCCAGCAGCTCTCGACTAGCGGGAGATTTCTCCTACGGGCAGTACTTC. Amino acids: CASSSRLAGDFSYGQYF.

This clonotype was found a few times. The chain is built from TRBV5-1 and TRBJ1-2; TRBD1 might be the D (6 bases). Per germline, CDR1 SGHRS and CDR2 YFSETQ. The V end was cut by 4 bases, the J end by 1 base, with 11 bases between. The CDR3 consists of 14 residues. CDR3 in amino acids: CASSLGQYNYGYTF. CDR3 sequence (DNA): TGCGCCAGCAGCCTGGGACAATATAACTATGGCTACACCTTC.

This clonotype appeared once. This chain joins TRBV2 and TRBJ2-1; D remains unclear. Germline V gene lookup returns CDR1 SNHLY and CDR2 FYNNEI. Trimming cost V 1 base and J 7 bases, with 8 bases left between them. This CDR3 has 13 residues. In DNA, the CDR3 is TGTGCCAGCAGTGAAGACCACCCGAATGAGCAGTTCTTC. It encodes CASSEDHPNEQFF.

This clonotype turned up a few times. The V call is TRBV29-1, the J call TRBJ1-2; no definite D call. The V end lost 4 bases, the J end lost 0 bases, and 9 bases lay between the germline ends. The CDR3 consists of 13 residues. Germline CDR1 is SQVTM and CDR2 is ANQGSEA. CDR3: CSVVRQANYGYTF. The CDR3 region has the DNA TGCAGCGTTGTAAGGCAGGCTAACTATGGCTACACCTTC.

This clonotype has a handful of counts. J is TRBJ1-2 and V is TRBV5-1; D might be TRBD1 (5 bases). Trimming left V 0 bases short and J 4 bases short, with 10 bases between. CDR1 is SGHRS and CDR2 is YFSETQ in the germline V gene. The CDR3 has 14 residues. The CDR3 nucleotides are TGCGCCAGCAGCTTGGGTGGGGACTCCTATGGCTACACCTTC. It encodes CASSLGGDSYGYTF.